A single sample is the source of the 31 T cell receptor gamma chains below, sequenced in a study of γδ T cells in repeated Plasmodium falciparum infection. TCRdb redid the clone calls on the multiplex PCR reads with CATT. Among about 15,000 gamma-chain clones listed, about 1.5% were seen once. Vgamma9/Vdelta2+ and Vdelta2-negative gammadelta T cells were flow-sorted from PBMC for bulk sequencing. The material sequenced was gamma-delta T cells from blood. The source of these receptors is a pool of human donors (malaria-infected and uninfected, not separated).

This clone appeared many times. Since a far larger clone is one base different, this is likely a read error. The same CDR3 can be traced to other DNA sequences in this sample. The CDR3 loop reads CALWEGDRELGKKIKVF. The DNA for the CDR3 is TGTGCCTTGTGGGAGGGGGATCGAGAGTTAGGCAAAAAAATCAAGGTATTT. The V and J genes are TRGV9 and TRGJP. Here the J gene was assigned by germline matching of the DNA, as TCRdb has none. Germline V gene data show CDR1 as GITISATS and CDR2 as ISYDGTV (reference sequence). CDR3 size: 17 residues.

This clone turned up a few times. The protein recorded in TCRdb matches a much larger clone and deviates from this DNA's translation at residue 8, suggesting a read error; the protein here is obtained by translating the DNA. For the CDR3, the DNA is TGTGCCACCTGGGACGAGAGTGGTTGGATCAAGACGTTT. Amino acids: CATWDESGWIKTF. V and J are TRGV3 and TRGJP2. No J segment appears in TCRdb, so it was assigned here by matching the sequence to germline. Germline values: CDR1 VTNTFY, CDR2 YDVSTARD (reference sequence). The CDR3 consists of 13 residues.

This clone has a count of ten or more. TCRdb has a much larger clone's protein, which differs at residue 9 from the translation of this DNA, likely because of a read error; what is shown is the protein translated from the DNA. CDR3 DNA: TGTGCCTTGTGGGACCCAATTTTCTGTTATAAGAAACTCTTT. Translation gives CALWDPIFCYKKLF. The rearrangement links TRGV9 to TRGJ1 or TRGJ2. V lost 4 bases and J lost 6; bases outside the gene matches: 12. The CDR3 length is 14 residues. From germline, CDR1 is GITISATS and CDR2 ISYDGTV (reference sequence).

This clone turned up a few times. This DNA's translation and the protein TCRdb lists, from a much larger clone, do not match at residue 11, likely due to a read error; the protein shown is translated from the DNA. The chain recombines TRGV9 with TRGJP. TCRdb lists no J gene, so it was determined here by aligning the DNA to germline. This CDR3 spans 17 amino acids. The germline CDR1 and CDR2 sequences are GITISATS and ISYDGTV (reference sequence). CDR3: CALWEEIQELSKKIKVF. The CDR3 region has the DNA TGTGCCTTGTGGGAGGAGATACAAGAGTTGAGCAAAAAAATCAAGGTATTT.

This clone was picked up many times. A far larger clone is only one base removed, so a read error is likely. Within the sample, other DNA sequences also encode this same CDR3. The rearrangement uses TRGV9 and TRGJP2. The J gene is absent in TCRdb and was assigned here via DNA matching to germline. V lost 2 bases and J lost 2; bases outside the gene matches: 2. CDR1 is GITISATS, CDR2 ISYDGTV, per germline (reference sequence). The CDR3 length is 14 residues. DNA for the CDR3: TGTGCCTTGTGGGAGGGAAGTAGTGATTGGATCAAGACGTTT. Residues: CALWEGSSDWIKTF.

This clone has more than one count but fewer than ten. The TCRdb protein comes from a much larger clone and disagrees with this DNA's translation at residue 15, likely due to a read error; the protein given here is derived from the DNA. No J gene was called, and the V gene is TRGV9. Germline V gene sequence: CDR1 GITISATS, CDR2 ISYDGTV (reference sequence). The CDR3 extends over 17 amino acids. CDR3 DNA sequence: TGTGCCTTGTGGGAGGAGACGCAAGAGTTGGGCAAAAAAATCAGGGTATTT. The encoded protein is CALWEETQELGKKIRVF.

This clone was recorded at least ten times. TCRdb's protein, taken from a much larger clone, differs from this DNA's translation at residue 8, likely owing to a read error; the protein displayed comes from the DNA. This chain links TRGV9 with TRGJ1 or TRGJ2. The length of the CDR3 is 11 residues. V shed 3 bases and J 10 bases; nucleotides not matched to a gene: 6. CDR1 is GITISATS and CDR2 is ISYDGTV in the germline V gene (reference sequence). The CDR3 reads CALWELFKKLF. The CDR3 nucleotides read TGTGCCTTGTGGGAGCTTTTCAAGAAACTCTTT.

The table lists this clone with many counts. TCRdb's protein for this DNA is that of a much larger clone and differs from the translation at residue 9, likely a read error; the protein shown is the DNA translation. The rearrangement links TRGV4 to TRGJ1 or TRGJ2. The CDR3 loop spans 13 amino acids. From germline, CDR1 is EGSTGY and CDR2 YDSYTSSV. The V and J ends lost 0 bases and 9 bases, in that order; junction bases with no gene match: 8. Here the CDR3 DNA reads TGTGCCACCTGGGATGGGCCAAGGTGTAAGAAACTCTTT. Amino acids: CATWDGPRCKKLF.

This clone was counted many times. TCRdb's entry gives the protein of a much larger clone, which mismatches this DNA's translation at residue 5, likely from a read error; the protein reported here is translated from the DNA. Within the sample, other DNA sequences also encode this same CDR3. The V call is TRGV9, the J call TRGJ1 or TRGJ2. Germline CDR1 and CDR2: GITISATS and ISYDGTV (reference sequence). The CDR3 totals 12 residues. V was pared by 5 bases and J by 4 bases, with 5 bases of the junction left unmatched. The CDR3 here is CALWGGYYKKLF. The CDR3 DNA reads TGTGCCTTGTGGGGGGGGTATTATAAGAAACTCTTT.

This clone was observed a handful of times. A far larger clone lies a single base away; this is likely a read error. The sample carries other DNA sequences with the same CDR3. The CDR3 DNA is TGTGCCTTGTGGGACCTGCCTGGGGGGGAGTTGGGCAAAAAAATCAAGGTATTT. It encodes CALWDLPGGELGKKIKVF. The chain links TRGV9 to TRGJP. Because TCRdb records no J gene, it was assigned here through a match of the DNA to germline. There are 18 residues in the CDR3. CDR1 and CDR2 from the germline V gene are GITISATS and ISYDGTV (reference sequence). Losses at the gene ends were 4 bases for V and 7 bases for J; bases not matched to a gene: 13.

This clone came up many times. TCRdb attributes to this sequence the protein of a much larger clone, which differs from the DNA translation at residue 5; a read error is likely, and the protein displayed is translated from the DNA. This rearrangement joins TRGV9 to TRGJ1 or TRGJ2. The J gene, left out of TCRdb, was set here by checking the DNA against germline. The CDR3 totals 13 residues. V shed 5 bases and J 1 base; nucleotides not matched to a gene: 5. Per germline, CDR1 GITISATS and CDR2 ISYDGTV (reference sequence). This chain's CDR3 is CALWGLNYYKKLF. Written as DNA, the CDR3 is TGTGCCTTGTGGGGGCTCAATTATTATAAGAAACTCTTT.

Comment on this clone: Translating this DNA gives a protein that differs at residue 2 from the TCRdb one, which belongs to a much larger clone; a read error is likely, and the protein shown is this translation. The J gene is TRGJ1 or TRGJ2, the V gene TRGV3. Germline CDR1 is VTNTFY and CDR2 is YDVSTARD (reference sequence). The CDR3 contains 13 residues. The CDR3 region has the DNA TGTACCACCTGGCCCCGGGGTTATTATAAGAAACTCTTT. It encodes CTTWPRGYYKKLF.

Note on this clone: A read error is the likely source, as a far larger clone sits one nucleotide away. The identical CDR3 is also encoded by other nucleotide sequences in the sample. J is TRGJ1 or TRGJ2 and V is TRGV9. As TCRdb names no J gene, one was assigned here on the basis of a DNA match to germline. The germline gives CDR1 GITISATS, CDR2 ISYDGTV (reference sequence). Trimming removed 4 bases from V and 7 bases from J; junction bases left unmatched: 10. This CDR3 has 13 amino acids. CDR3 DNA sequence: TGTGCCTTGTGGGAAGTGCTGGGGTATAAGAAACTCTTT. It is translated as CALWEVLGYKKLF.

On this clone: TCRdb pairs this DNA with a much larger clone's protein that differs at residue 9, likely a read error; the protein shown was translated from the DNA. This chain connects TRGV2 to TRGJP2. No J gene was available from TCRdb, and it was assigned here by a germline match of the DNA. The length of the CDR3 is 17 residues. With V trimmed by 0 bases and J by 4 bases, 11 bases remained unmatched. Per the germline V gene, CDR1 is EGSNGY and CDR2 is YDSYNSKV. In nucleotides, the CDR3 is TGTGCCACCTGGGACGGGCCAGATACCGTTAGTGATTGGATCAAGACGTTT. Protein: CATWDGPDTVSDWIKTF.

This clone appeared many times. For this DNA, TCRdb reports the protein of a much larger clone, which diverges at residue 5, most likely from a read error; the protein presented here is translated directly from the DNA. The CDR3 sequence: CATWYGVLNYYKKLF. The DNA of the CDR3 is TGTGCCACCTGGTACGGTGTTCTGAATTATTATAAGAAACTCTTT. This sequence joins TRGV2 and TRGJ1 or TRGJ2. The CDR3 is 15 amino acids. CDR1 EGSNGY and CDR2 YDSYNSKV come from the germline V gene.

In its sample, this clone was seen a few times. TCRdb attributes to this sequence the protein of a much larger clone, which differs from the DNA translation at residue 6; a read error is likely, and the protein displayed is translated from the DNA. The chain has TRGV4 and TRGJ1 or TRGJ2. Germline CDR1 and CDR2: EGSTGY and YDSYTSSV. V trimming: 2 bases; J trimming: 7 bases; junction bases outside the gene matches: 8. This CDR3 contains 13 residues. CDR3: CATWDVPRYKKLF. The CDR3, as DNA: TGTGCCACCTGGGATGTGCCAAGGTATAAGAAACTCTTT.

As for this clone: TCRdb's protein, taken from a much larger clone, differs from this DNA's translation at residue 9, likely owing to a read error; the protein displayed comes from the DNA. This chain uses TRGV9 with TRGJ1 or TRGJ2. The J gene was missing in TCRdb and was found by matching the end of the DNA to germline. The CDR3 is made up of 13 amino acids. The junction had 9 bases not matched to a gene; V was cut back by 1 base and J by 9 bases. The V gene's germline CDR1 is GITISATS and CDR2 ISYDGTV (reference sequence). The CDR3 is CALWEVPWGKKLF. The CDR3 region has the DNA TGTGCCTTGTGGGAGGTCCCCTGGGGTAAGAAACTCTTT.

This clone came up a few times. This likely stems from a read error, as it lies one base from a far larger clone. The sample holds other DNA sequences that translate to the same CDR3. V usage is TRGV9 and J usage is TRGJ1 or TRGJ2. TCRdb supplies no J gene; here it was assigned by aligning the nucleotide sequence to germline. The CDR3 extends over 12 amino acids. Germline CDR1 and CDR2: GITISATS and ISYDGTV (reference sequence). The CDR3 reads CALWEVFNKKLF. In DNA, the CDR3 is TGTGCCCTGTGGGAGGTCTTTAATAAGAAACTCTTT.

This clone was detected only a few times. The amino acid sequence in TCRdb belongs to a much larger clone and departs from this DNA's translation at residue 2, likely a sequencing read error; the sequence shown is translated from the DNA. V is TRGV9 and J is TRGJ1 or TRGJ2. Germline matching of the DNA provided the J gene here, since TCRdb leaves it blank. Germline CDR1 and CDR2: GITISATS and ISYDGTV (reference sequence). The CDR3 has 13 residues. In DNA, the CDR3 is TGTACCTTGTGGGACCCCCTATCTTCAAAGAAACTCTTT. Amino acid sequence: CTLWDPLSSKKLF.

This clone was recorded a few times. TCRdb's protein for this DNA is that of a much larger clone and differs from the translation at residue 11, likely a read error; the protein shown is the DNA translation. The CDR3 loop reads CALWGPYYYKELF. CDR3 sequence (DNA): TGTGCCTTGTGGGGACCCTATTATTATAAGGAACTCTTT. The V gene corresponds to TRGV9; no J gene was called. Germline CDR1 is GITISATS and CDR2 is ISYDGTV (reference sequence). The CDR3 covers 13 residues.

In its sample, this clone was seen many times. The V gene is TRGV5, the J gene TRGJP1. Germline CDR1 VINAFY, CDR2 YDVSNSKD. V was pared by 0 bases and J by 8 bases, with 9 bases of the junction left unmatched. The CDR3 covers 15 residues. In nucleotides, the CDR3 is TGTGCCACCTGGGACAGGCCCCCCTCAGGTTGGTTCAAGATATTT. Its protein product is CATWDRPPSGWFKIF.

This clone was seen a handful of times. A single base is all that separates this from a far larger clone, so a read error is likely. Other nucleotide sequences in the sample specify the same CDR3. The CDR3 sequence is CATWDRRGDGSNYYKKLF. In nucleotides, the CDR3 is TGTGCCACCTGGGACAGGCGTGGGGATGGCTCGAATTATTATAAGAAGCTCTTT. The J gene went uncalled, whereas the V gene is TRGV5. This CDR3 has 18 amino acids. Germline V CDR1 and CDR2: VINAFY, YDVSNSKD.

The table lists this clone with many counts. It is likely a read error: a sequence one base away is far more abundant. This specimen includes other DNA sequences encoding the same CDR3. The J gene went uncalled, whereas the V gene is TRGV5. The germline V gene has CDR1 VINAFY and CDR2 YDVSNSKD. This CDR3 is 15 amino acids long. CDR3 DNA: TGTGCCACCTGGGACAGTTCACGTAGTGATTGGATCAAGACATTT. Protein: CATWDSSRSDWIKTF.

This clone came up many times. V is TRGV4 and J is TRGJ1 or TRGJ2. V was pared by 4 bases and J by 9 bases, with 3 bases of the junction left unmatched. Germline CDR1 is EGSTGY and CDR2 is YDSYTSSV. The CDR3 totals 10 residues. In nucleotides, the CDR3 is TGTGCCACCTGGGAGATTAAGAAACTCTTT. This sequence encodes CATWEIKKLF.

As to this clone: Since a far larger clone is one base different, this is likely a read error. Other DNA sequences in the same sample also yield this CDR3. The V and J genes are TRGV2 and TRGJ1 or TRGJ2. TCRdb offers no J gene call, so here the DNA was matched to germline to obtain one. Germline V gives CDR1 EGSNGY, CDR2 YDSYNSKV. The CDR3 covers 13 residues. The CDR3 loop reads CATWDDRYYKKLF. The CDR3 DNA follows: TGCGCCACCTGGGACGACCGATATTATAAGAAACTCTTT.

J gene calling gave no result, while the V gene is TRGV4. Per the germline V gene, CDR1 is EGSTGY and CDR2 is YDSYTSSV. The CDR3 has 32 amino acids. CDR3 protein: CATWDEANYYKKLLAVEQHLLSQVSIGRIQHF. The CDR3 nucleotides are TGTGCCACCTGGGATGAGGCGAATTATTATAAGAAACTCTTGGCAGTGGAGCAACACTTGTTGTCACAGGTAAGTATCGGAAGAATACAACATTTC.

This clone was detected many times. The translation of this DNA and the TCRdb protein of a much larger clone differ at residue 4, probably owing to a read error; the protein shown here is translated from the DNA. The rearrangement uses TRGV5 and TRGJ1 or TRGJ2. CDR1 VINAFY and CDR2 YDVSNSKD come from the germline V gene. This CDR3 has 12 amino acids. In nucleotides, the CDR3 is TGTGCCACCCGGGAGATTTATTATAAGAAACTCTTT. It encodes CATREIYYKKLF.

Only a few counts were recorded for this clone. TCRdb attributes to this sequence the protein of a much larger clone, which differs from the DNA translation at residue 6; a read error is likely, and the protein displayed is translated from the DNA. The chain combines TRGV9 with TRGJ1 or TRGJ2. Germline V gene sequence: CDR1 GITISATS, CDR2 ISYDGTV (reference sequence). The CDR3 is 13 amino acids. The ends lost 3 bases at V and 8 bases at J; junction bases unmatched: 10. The CDR3 region has the DNA TGTGCCTTGTGGGAGATGCCAGATAATAAGAAACTCTTT. Translation gives CALWEMPDNKKLF.

This clone was detected a few times. A single base is all that separates this from a far larger clone, so a read error is likely. This sample also contains other DNA sequences that code for the same CDR3. This chain connects TRGV9 to TRGJ1 or TRGJ2. In germline, CDR1 is GITISATS, CDR2 ISYDGTV (reference sequence). The CDR3 is made up of 11 amino acids. CDR3 loop: CALWEEHKKLF. The CDR3 region has the DNA TGTGCCTTATGGGAGGAACATAAGAAACTCTTT.

As concerns this clone: This is likely an artifact of a read error, given a far larger clone one base away. Other DNA variants within this sample encode the same CDR3. The rearrangement uses TRGV9 and TRGJP2. The J gene is not listed in TCRdb, so it was assigned here from a DNA match to germline. The CDR3 runs to 13 residues. The junction had 5 bases not matched to a gene; V was cut back by 2 bases and J by 8 bases. The germline V gene encodes CDR1 GITISATS and CDR2 ISYDGTV (reference sequence). CDR3 region: CALWEGSDWIKTF. The CDR3 region has the DNA TGTGCCTTGTGGGAGGGGAGCGATTGGATCAAGACGTTT.

This clone was recorded at least ten times. The protein held in TCRdb is that of a much larger clone and does not match this DNA's translation at residue 5, likely because of a read error; the protein shown is translated from the DNA. This chain joins TRGV9 and TRGJ1 or TRGJ2. As TCRdb names no J gene, one was assigned here on the basis of a DNA match to germline. The CDR3 is 11 amino acids. The junction had 9 bases not matched to a gene; V was cut back by 5 bases and J by 11 bases. From germline, CDR1 is GITISATS and CDR2 ISYDGTV (reference sequence). Here the CDR3 DNA reads TGTGCCTTGTGGGGGCTTTTCCAGAAACTCTTT. Translation gives CALWGLFQKLF.